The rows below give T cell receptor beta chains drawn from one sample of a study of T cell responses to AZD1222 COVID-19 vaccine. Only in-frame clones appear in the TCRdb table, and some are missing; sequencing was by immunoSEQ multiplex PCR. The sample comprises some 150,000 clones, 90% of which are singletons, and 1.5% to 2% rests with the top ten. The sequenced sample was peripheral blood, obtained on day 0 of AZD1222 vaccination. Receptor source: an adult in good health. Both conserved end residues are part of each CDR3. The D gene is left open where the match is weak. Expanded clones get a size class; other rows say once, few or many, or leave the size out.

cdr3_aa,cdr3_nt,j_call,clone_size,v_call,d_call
CASSLGTSGSNEQFF,TGTGCCAGCAGCCTCGGGACTAGCGGGAGTAATGAGCAGTTCTTC,TRBJ2-1,.,TRBV27,TRBD2
CATDKYSYNEQFF,TGTGCCACCGACAAGTACTCCTACAATGAGCAGTTCTTC,TRBJ2-1,.,TRBV7-9,.
CASSFSGTSNVLTF,TGCGCCAGCAGCTTTTCCGGGACTAGCAACGTCCTGACTTTC,TRBJ2-6,once,TRBV5-1,TRBD2
CAWSVGASYEQYF,TGTGCCTGGAGTGTAGGGGCCTCCTACGAGCAGTACTTC,TRBJ2-7,.,TRBV30,.
CATSIPATARGYYGYTF,TGTGCCACCAGTATCCCAGCAACAGCCCGGGGATACTATGGCTACACCTTC,TRBJ1-2,.,TRBV15,.
CASSLEKGRGLSGELFF,TGTGCCAGCAGCTTGGAAAAGGGCAGGGGGCTCTCCGGGGAGCTGTTTTTT,TRBJ2-2,.,TRBV7-9,TRBD1
CASSPGRGTSGLVEQFF,TGTGCCAGCAGCCCAGGGCGGGGGACTAGCGGCCTGGTAGAGCAGTTCTTC,TRBJ2-1,.,TRBV7-2,TRBD2
CASSFIAGAHYEQYF,TGTGCCAGCAGTTTCATCGCGGGAGCACACTACGAGCAGTACTTC,TRBJ2-7,.,TRBV27,TRBD2
CASSSGQRSGNTIYF,TGTGCCAGCAGCTCGGGACAGCGCTCTGGAAACACCATATATTTT,TRBJ1-3,.,TRBV7-2,TRBD1
CASAGGAKTQYF,TGTGCCAGTGCGGGGGGAGCGAAGACCCAGTACTTC,TRBJ2-5,.,TRBV3-1/TRBV3-2,TRBD2
CASSETSGRYSWGNEQFF,TGTGCCAGCAGTGAAACTAGCGGGAGGTACAGTTGGGGCAATGAGCAGTTCTTC,TRBJ2-1,.,TRBV6-1,TRBD2
CAWSLGGAEQYF,TGTGCCTGGAGCTTGGGCGGGGCCGAGCAGTACTTC,TRBJ2-7,.,TRBV30,.
CASSPWEGARSYGYTF,TGTGCCAGCAGCCCCTGGGAGGGGGCGCGTTCCTATGGCTACACCTTC,TRBJ1-2,.,TRBV7-8,TRBD1
CASSPNQVNTEAFF,TGTGCCAGCAGTCCCAACCAAGTGAACACTGAAGCTTTCTTT,TRBJ1-1,.,TRBV25-1,.
CASTSGGLTNEQFF,TGTGCCAGTACCAGCGGGGGGCTCACCAATGAGCAGTTCTTC,TRBJ2-1,once,TRBV19,TRBD2
CASSQERVNYGYTF,TGCGCCAGCAGCCAGGAAAGGGTTAACTATGGCTACACCTTC,TRBJ1-2,.,TRBV5-1,.
CASSMDRGTDTQYF,TGCGCCAGCAGCATGGACAGGGGCACAGATACGCAGTATTTT,TRBJ2-3,once,TRBV5-1,TRBD1
CASSQPGLAGGSNTGELFF,TGTGCCAGCAGCCAACCGGGACTAGCGGGAGGGTCGAACACCGGGGAGCTGTTTTTT,TRBJ2-2,.,TRBV27,TRBD2
CASSQQQGGGNEKLFF,TGCGCCAGCAGCCAACAACAGGGTGGCGGTAATGAAAAACTGTTTTTT,TRBJ1-4,.,TRBV4-1,.
CASSTQGENSPLHF,TGTGCCAGCAGTACACAGGGGGAAAATTCACCCCTCCACTTT,TRBJ1-6,.,TRBV7-3,TRBD1
CASSSAGKSSYNSPLHF,TGTGCCAGCAGCTCGGCAGGGAAGAGCTCCTATAATTCACCCCTCCACTTT,TRBJ1-6,few,TRBV7-9,.
CASSLEGGRATYEQYF,TGTGCCAGCAGTTTAGAGGGCGGGAGGGCCACCTACGAGCAGTACTTC,TRBJ2-7,.,TRBV28,TRBD2
CATSREIFSTPSGNTIYF,TGTGCCACCAGCAGAGAGATATTCAGCACACCCTCTGGAAACACCATATATTTT,TRBJ1-3,.,TRBV15,.
CASLQFSGANVLTF,TGTGCCAGTCTCCAGTTCTCTGGGGCCAACGTCCTGACTTTC,TRBJ2-6,.,TRBV6-5,.
CASSLGSGQGYTF,TGTGCCAGCAGCTTAGGGTCCGGTCAAGGCTACACCTTC,TRBJ1-2,.,TRBV7-9,.
CASSPRGTYSYEQYF,TGTGCCAGCTCACCACGGGGAACTTATTCTTACGAGCAGTACTTC,TRBJ2-7,.,TRBV18,.
CASSVAGASYEQYF,TGTGCCAGCAGCGTAGCGGGGGCCTCCTACGAGCAGTACTTC,TRBJ2-7,.,TRBV9,.
CASSYPDYSYEQYF,TGTGCCAGCAGCTACCCGGACTACTCCTACGAGCAGTACTTC,TRBJ2-7,.,TRBV7-8,.
CASSQKETQYF,TGTGCCAGCTCACAAAAAGAGACCCAGTACTTC,TRBJ2-5,.,TRBV18,.
CASSQDFSDRGYTF,TGCGCCAGCAGCCAAGACTTTTCGGACAGGGGCTACACCTTC,TRBJ1-2,.,TRBV4-1,TRBD1
CASSQTSGSNYEQYF,TGTGCCAGCAGCCAAACTAGCGGGAGCAACTACGAGCAGTACTTC,TRBJ2-7,.,TRBV27,TRBD2
CASSQDLSGRRAKNIQYF,TGTGCCAGCAGTCAAGACCTTAGCGGGAGACGGGCCAAAAACATTCAGTACTTC,TRBJ2-4,.,TRBV27,TRBD2
CATSRDLDRAGYTF,TGTGCCACCAGCAGAGATCTGGACAGGGCTGGCTACACCTTC,TRBJ1-2,.,TRBV15,TRBD1
CASAAVGQDHYGYTF,TGTGCCAGCGCCGCCGTAGGGCAGGACCACTATGGCTACACCTTC,TRBJ1-2,.,TRBV6-5,.
CASSQAQTGIRAFF,TGCGCCAGCAGCCAGGCGCAAACCGGTATTAGAGCTTTCTTT,TRBJ1-1,.,TRBV4-3,.
CATSDRLGANSYNEQFF,TGTGCCACCAGTGACCGCTTGGGGGCGAACTCCTACAATGAGCAGTTCTTC,TRBJ2-1,.,TRBV24-1,.
CASSQGVLSGNTIYF,TGTGCCAGCTCACAGGGGGTGCTCTCTGGAAACACCATATATTTT,TRBJ1-3,.,TRBV18,.
CAISGGASIGNEKLFF,TGTGCCATCAGTGGGGGGGCCTCGATTGGGAATGAAAAACTGTTTTTT,TRBJ1-4,.,TRBV10-3,.
CASSPWGGEQYF,TGTGCCAGCAGCCCCTGGGGGGGAGAGCAGTACTTC,TRBJ2-7,.,TRBV7-9,TRBD2
CASSSGTGTKETQYF,TGTGCCAGCAGCTCCGGGACAGGGACGAAAGAGACCCAGTACTTC,TRBJ2-5,.,TRBV5-4,TRBD1
CASSLRLDGTQYF,TGTGCCAGCAGCTTAAGGCTAGATGGGACCCAGTACTTC,TRBJ2-5,.,TRBV7-6,.
CAISPGHPYGYTF,TGTGCCATCAGTCCGGGACACCCCTATGGCTACACCTTC,TRBJ1-2,.,TRBV10-3,.
CASGDWDRETEAFF,TGTGCCAGCGGAGATTGGGACAGGGAAACTGAAGCTTTCTTT,TRBJ1-1,.,TRBV7-8,TRBD1
CASSAPGAVNTEAFF,TGCGCCAGCAGTGCCCCGGGGGCAGTGAACACTGAAGCTTTCTTT,TRBJ1-1,.,TRBV10-2,.
CASSFPPSDEQFF,TGTGCCAGCAGTTTTCCTCCAAGCGATGAGCAGTTCTTC,TRBJ2-1,.,TRBV28,.
CATHRRDTDTQYF,TGTGCCACCCACAGGAGAGACACAGATACGCAGTATTTT,TRBJ2-3,.,TRBV28,.
CAISGTGNTGELFF,TGTGCCATCAGTGGGACAGGGAACACCGGGGAGCTGTTTTTT,TRBJ2-2,.,TRBV10-3,TRBD1
CASSNSPMNTEAFF,TGCGCCAGCAGCAACAGCCCCATGAACACTGAAGCTTTCTTT,TRBJ1-1,.,TRBV4-3,.
CASSLAYNSPLHF,TGTGCCAGCAGCCTTGCCTATAATTCACCCCTCCACTTT,TRBJ1-6,once,TRBV7-3,.
CASSKSGTRAEKLFF,TGTGCCAGCAGTAAATCCGGGACACGGGCTGAAAAACTGTTTTTT,TRBJ1-4,.,TRBV25-1,.
CASSADASNQPQHF,TGTGCCAGCAGTGCCGACGCTAGCAATCAGCCCCAGCATTTT,TRBJ1-5,.,TRBV25-1,.
CASSPRTATDTQYF,TGTGCCAGCAGCCCTAGGACTGCGACAGATACGCAGTATTTT,TRBJ2-3,.,TRBV3-1/TRBV3-2,.
CASSPGLAERGEQYF,TGTGCCAGCTCACCAGGGCTAGCGGAGAGGGGGGAGCAGTACTTC,TRBJ2-7,.,TRBV18,.
CASSQDRRTGGAGYGYTF,TGTGCCAGCAGCCAAGATCGACGCACAGGGGGCGCTGGCTATGGCTACACCTTC,TRBJ1-2,.,TRBV4-2,TRBD1